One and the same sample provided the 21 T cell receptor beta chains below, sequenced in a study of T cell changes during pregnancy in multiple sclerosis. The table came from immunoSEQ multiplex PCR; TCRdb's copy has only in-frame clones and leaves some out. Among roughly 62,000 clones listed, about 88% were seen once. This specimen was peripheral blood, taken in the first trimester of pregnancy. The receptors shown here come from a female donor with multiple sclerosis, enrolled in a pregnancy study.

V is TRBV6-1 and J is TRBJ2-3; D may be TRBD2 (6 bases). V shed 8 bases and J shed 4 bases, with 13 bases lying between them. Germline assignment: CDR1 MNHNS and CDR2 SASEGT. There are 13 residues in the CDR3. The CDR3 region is CASGLWGADTQYF. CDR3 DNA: TGTGCCAGCGGGTTATGGGGGGCAGATACGCAGTATTTT.

Here the CDR3 reads CASSQAPGGQETQYF. Written as DNA, the CDR3 is TGTGCCAGCAGCCAAGCCCCGGGAGGGCAAGAGACCCAGTACTTC. The chain carries TRBV4-2 and TRBJ2-5; 8 nucleotides agree with TRBD2. Germline CDR1 LGHNA, CDR2 YNFKEQ. This CDR3 spans 15 amino acids. The trim removed 1 base at V and 2 bases at J, leaving 3 bases unmatched.

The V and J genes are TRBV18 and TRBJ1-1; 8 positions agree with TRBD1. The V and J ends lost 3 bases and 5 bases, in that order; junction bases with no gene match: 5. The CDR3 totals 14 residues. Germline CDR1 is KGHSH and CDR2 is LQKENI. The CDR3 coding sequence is TGTGCCAGCTCACCCCGGACAGGGTTGACTGAAGCTTTCTTT. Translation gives CASSPRTGLTEAFF.

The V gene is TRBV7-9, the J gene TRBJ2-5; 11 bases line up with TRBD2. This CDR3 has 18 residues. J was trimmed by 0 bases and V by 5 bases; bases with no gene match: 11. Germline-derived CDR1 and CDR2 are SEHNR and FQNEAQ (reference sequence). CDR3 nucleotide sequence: TGTGCCAGCAGCCCCGGGGTAGCGGGAGGGGCGTACCAAGAGACCCAGTACTTC. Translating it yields CASSPGVAGGAYQETQYF.

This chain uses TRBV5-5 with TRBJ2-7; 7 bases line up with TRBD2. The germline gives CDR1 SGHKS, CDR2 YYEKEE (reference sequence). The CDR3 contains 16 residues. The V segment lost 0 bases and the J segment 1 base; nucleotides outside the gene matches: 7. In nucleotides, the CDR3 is TGTGCCAGCAGCTTGGGCGGCCCTAGCGGTTCCTACGAGCAGTACTTC. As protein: CASSLGGPSGSYEQYF.

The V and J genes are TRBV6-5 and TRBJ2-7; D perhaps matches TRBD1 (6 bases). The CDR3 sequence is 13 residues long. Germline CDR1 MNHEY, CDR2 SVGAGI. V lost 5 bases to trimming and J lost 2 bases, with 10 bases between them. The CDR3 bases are TGTGCCAGCAGTCAACAGGGCCCCTACGAGCAGTACTTC. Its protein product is CASSQQGPYEQYF.

The CDR3 nucleotides are TGTGCCAGCAGTTACTACAGGGACCAAGAGACCCAGTACTTC. Its protein is CASSYYRDQETQYF. The chain recombines TRBV6-6 with TRBJ2-5; TRBD1 might be the D (6 bases). Germline loops: CDR1 MNHNY, CDR2 SVGAGI (reference sequence). CDR3 length: 14 amino acids. With 1 base removed from V and 0 bases from J, the gap between germline ends came to 6 bases.

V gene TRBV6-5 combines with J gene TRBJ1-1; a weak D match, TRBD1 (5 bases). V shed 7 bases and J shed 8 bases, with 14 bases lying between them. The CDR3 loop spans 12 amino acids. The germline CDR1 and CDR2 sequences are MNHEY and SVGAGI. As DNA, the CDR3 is TGTGCCAGCAATCTCGCGGGGCGCGAAGCTTTCTTT. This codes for CASNLAGREAFF.

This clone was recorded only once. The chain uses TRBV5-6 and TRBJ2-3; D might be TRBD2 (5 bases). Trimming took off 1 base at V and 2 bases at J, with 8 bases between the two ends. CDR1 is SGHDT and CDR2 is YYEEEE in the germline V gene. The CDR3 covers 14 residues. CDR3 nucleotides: TGTGCCAGCAGCTTGACTAGTCACACAGATACGCAGTATTTT. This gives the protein CASSLTSHTDTQYF.

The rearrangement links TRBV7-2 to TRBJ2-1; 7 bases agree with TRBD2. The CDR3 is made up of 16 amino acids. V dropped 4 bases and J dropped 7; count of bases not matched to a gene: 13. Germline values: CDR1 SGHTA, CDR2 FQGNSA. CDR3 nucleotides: TGTGCCAGCAGCTCGGGGGGAGGGGCGAGAATAAATGAGCAGTTCTTC. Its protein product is CASSSGGGARINEQFF.

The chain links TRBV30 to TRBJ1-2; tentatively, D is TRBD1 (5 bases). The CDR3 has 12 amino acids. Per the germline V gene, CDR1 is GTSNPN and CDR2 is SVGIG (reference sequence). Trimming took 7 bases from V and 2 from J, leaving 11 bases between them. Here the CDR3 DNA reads TGTGCCTCGGGGGGACGGAACTATGGCTACACCTTC. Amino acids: CASGGRNYGYTF. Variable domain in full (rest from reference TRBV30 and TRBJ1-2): SQTIHQWPATLVQPVGSPLSLECTVEGTSNPNLYWYRQAAGRGLQLLFYSVGIGQISSEVPQNLSASRPQDRQFILSSKKLLLSDSGFYLCASGGRNYGYTFGSGTRLTVV.

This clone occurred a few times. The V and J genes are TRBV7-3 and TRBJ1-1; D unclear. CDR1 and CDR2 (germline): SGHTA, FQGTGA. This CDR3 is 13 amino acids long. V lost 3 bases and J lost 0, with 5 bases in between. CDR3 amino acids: CASSFYLNTEAFF. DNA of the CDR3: TGTGCCAGCAGCTTCTACCTGAACACTGAAGCTTTCTTT.

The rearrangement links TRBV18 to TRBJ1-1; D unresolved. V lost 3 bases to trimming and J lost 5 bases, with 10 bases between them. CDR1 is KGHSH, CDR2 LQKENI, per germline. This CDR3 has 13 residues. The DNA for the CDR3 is TGTGCCAGCTCACCCGCCACAAAGACTGAAGCTTTCTTT. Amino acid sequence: CASSPATKTEAFF.

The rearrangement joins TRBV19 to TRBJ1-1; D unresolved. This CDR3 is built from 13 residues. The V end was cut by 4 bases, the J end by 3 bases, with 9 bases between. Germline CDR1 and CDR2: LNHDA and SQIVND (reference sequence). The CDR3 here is CASSTSFHTEAFF. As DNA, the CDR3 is TGTGCCAGTAGTACCTCGTTTCACACTGAAGCTTTCTTT.

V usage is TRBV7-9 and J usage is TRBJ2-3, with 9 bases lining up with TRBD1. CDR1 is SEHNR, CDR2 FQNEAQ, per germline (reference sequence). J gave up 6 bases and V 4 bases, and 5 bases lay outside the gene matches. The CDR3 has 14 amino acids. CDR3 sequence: CASSYDRGWDTQYF. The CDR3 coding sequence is TGTGCCAGCAGCTACGACAGGGGGTGGGATACGCAGTATTTT.

The CDR3 protein is CASSQGLGTGFGYTF. CDR3 nucleotide sequence: TGCGCCAGCAGCCAAGGACTTGGGACAGGGTTTGGCTACACCTTC. V is TRBV4-3 and J is TRBJ1-2; 9 positions agree with TRBD1. Germline values: CDR1 LGHNA, CDR2 YSLEER. The CDR3 covers 15 residues. With 1 base clipped from V and 7 bases from J, the junction kept 7 bases outside the gene matches.

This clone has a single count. This chain's CDR3 is CASGTGGSYEQYF. In DNA form, the CDR3 reads TGCGCCAGCGGGACAGGGGGCTCCTACGAGCAGTACTTC. The genes are TRBV5-1 and TRBJ2-7, with TRBD1 identical over 11 bases. With V trimmed by 7 bases and J by 0 bases, 0 bases remained unmatched. CDR3 length: 13 amino acids. Germline V gene data show CDR1 as SGHRS and CDR2 as YFSETQ.

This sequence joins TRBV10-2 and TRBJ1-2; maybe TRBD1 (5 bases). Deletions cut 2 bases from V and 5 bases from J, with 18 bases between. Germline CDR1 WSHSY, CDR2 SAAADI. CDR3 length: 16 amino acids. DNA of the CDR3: TGCGCCAGCAGTGAGATAATGGGGCGCAAAGGGTATGGCTACACCTTC. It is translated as CASSEIMGRKGYGYTF.

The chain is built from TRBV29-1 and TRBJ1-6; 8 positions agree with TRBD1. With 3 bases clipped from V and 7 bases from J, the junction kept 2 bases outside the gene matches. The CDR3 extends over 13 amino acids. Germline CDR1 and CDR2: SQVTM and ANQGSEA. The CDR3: CSVETGVNSPLHF. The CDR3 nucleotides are TGCAGCGTTGAGACAGGGGTGAATTCACCCCTCCACTTT.

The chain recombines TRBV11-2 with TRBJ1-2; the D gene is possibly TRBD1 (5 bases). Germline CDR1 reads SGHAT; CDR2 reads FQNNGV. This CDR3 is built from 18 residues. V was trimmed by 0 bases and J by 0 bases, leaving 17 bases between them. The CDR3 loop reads CASSLEGPGHYSNYGYTF. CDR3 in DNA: TGTGCCAGCAGCTTAGAAGGGCCAGGACACTACTCTAACTATGGCTACACCTTC.

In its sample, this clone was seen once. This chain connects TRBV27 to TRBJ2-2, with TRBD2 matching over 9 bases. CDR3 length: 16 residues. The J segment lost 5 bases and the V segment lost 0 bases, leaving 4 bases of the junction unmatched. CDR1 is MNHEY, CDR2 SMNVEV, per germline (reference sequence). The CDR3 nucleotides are TGTGCCAGCAGTTTATCTAGCGGGAGTAATACCGGGGAGCTGTTTTTT. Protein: CASSLSSGSNTGELFF.